Below, 18 T cell receptor beta chains from the same sample are listed, as sequenced in a study of cytomegalovirus exposure and HLA in healthy donors. PCR primers comprised 60 Vbeta and 13 Jbeta primers. Sequencing used immunoSEQ multiplex PCR; TCRdb keeps in-frame clones, though not all of them. The repertoire holds 200,000 or so clones, with 82% as singletons. Sequenced: PBMCs. These receptors came from a young woman in good health and CMV-seronegative.

The chain combines TRBV18 with TRBJ1-1; tentatively, D is TRBD1 (6 bases). Germline V gene lookup returns CDR1 KGHSH and CDR2 LQKENI. V was trimmed by 2 bases and J by 11 bases, leaving 15 bases between them. CDR3 length: 13 amino acids. This CDR3 reads CASSPDSGARAFF. CDR3 in DNA: TGTGCCAGCTCACCAGACTCAGGGGCGCGGGCTTTCTTT. The whole variable domain, remainder taken from reference TRBV18 and TRBJ1-1, is NAGVMQNPRHLVRRRGQEARLRCSPMKGHSHVYWYRQLPEEGLKFMVYLQKENIIDESGMPKERFSAEFPKEGPSILRIQQVVRGDSAAYFCASSPDSGARAFFGQGTRLTVV.

The V gene is TRBV19, the J gene TRBJ2-1; 8 bases agree with TRBD2. V lost 4 bases and J lost 1; bases outside the gene matches: 9. The length of the CDR3 is 17 residues. The germline V gene encodes CDR1 LNHDA and CDR2 SQIVND (reference sequence). The CDR3 nucleotides read TGTGCCAGTAGTACCAGCGGGGGTCCAAGTTCCTACAATGAGCAGTTCTTC. It is translated as CASSTSGGPSSYNEQFF.

The gene calls are TRBV12-5 and TRBJ1-5, with a possible D match to TRBD1 (5 bases). Germline CDR1 is LGHNT and CDR2 is FRNRAP. The V end was cut by 6 bases, the J end by 7 bases, with 10 bases between. The CDR3 is made up of 12 amino acids. The CDR3 DNA is TGTGCTAGTGGCGAGACAGCACAGCCCCAGCATTTT. Protein sequence: CASGETAQPQHF. Based on the CDR3 plus reference TRBV12-5 and TRBJ1-5, the full variable domain is DARVTQTPRHKVTEMGQEVTMRCQPILGHNTVFWYRQTMMQGLELLAYFRNRAPLDDSGMPKDRFSAEMPDATLATLKIQPSEPRDSAVYFCASGETAQPQHFGDGTRLSIL.

The chain recombines TRBV7-7 with TRBJ2-7; TRBD2 matches 10 bases. The germline V gene has CDR1 SSHAT and CDR2 FNYEAQ (reference sequence). This CDR3 spans 14 amino acids. With V trimmed by 5 bases and J by 1 base, 2 bases remained unmatched. This CDR3 reads CASSQLAGSYEQYF. The CDR3 DNA follows: TGTGCCAGCAGCCAACTAGCGGGGTCCTACGAGCAGTACTTC.

This chain connects TRBV6-1 to TRBJ1-1; possible D gene TRBD1, 5 bases. Germline CDR1 and CDR2: MNHNS and SASEGT. Trimming removed 2 bases from V and 5 bases from J, with 15 bases in between. The CDR3 sequence is 15 residues long. The CDR3 loop reads CASSERYSGGTEAFF. For the CDR3, the DNA is TGTGCCAGCAGTGAAAGGTATTCGGGGGGGACTGAAGCTTTCTTT.

This chain links TRBV25-1 with TRBJ2-2; TRBD1 matches at 11 bases. V was clipped by 1 base and J by 6 bases; unmatched bases: 4. The CDR3 has 16 amino acids. The V gene's germline CDR1 is MGHDK and CDR2 SYGVNS. The CDR3 spells CASSEFRGQGAGELFF. CDR3 bases: TGTGCCAGCAGTGAATTTAGGGGACAGGGGGCCGGGGAGCTGTTTTTT.

This clone was seen only a few times. The V call is TRBV6-5, the J call TRBJ1-1; the match to TRBD1 covers 10 bases. There are 16 residues in the CDR3. The J segment lost 0 bases and the V segment lost 2 bases, leaving 3 bases of the junction unmatched. Germline CDR1 is MNHEY and CDR2 is SVGAGI. The chain's CDR3 is CASSYGQGGMNTEAFF. The CDR3 DNA is TGTGCCAGCAGTTACGGACAGGGGGGAATGAACACTGAAGCTTTCTTT.

As to this clone: One end of the junction varies from germline; a read error may be responsible. The chain joins TRBV7-9 to TRBJ2-5; no firm D call. The CDR3 is 13 amino acids. Germline assignment: CDR1 SEHNR and CDR2 FQNEAQ (reference sequence). CDR3: CSSQDALQETQYF. Written as DNA, the CDR3 is TGTTCCAGCCAAGATGCACTTCAAGAGACCCAGTACTTC.

This sequence joins TRBV28 and TRBJ2-5; 11 bases align to TRBD2. V shed 6 bases, J shed 5 bases, and the junction held 11 bases outside the gene matches. The V gene's germline CDR1 is MDHEN and CDR2 SYDVKM. The CDR3 loop spans 16 amino acids. CDR3 DNA: TGTGCCAGCAGCCCAGGACTAGCGGGTTCTAAGGAGACCCAGTACTTC. Amino acids: CASSPGLAGSKETQYF. The full variable domain, with the rest looked up from reference TRBV28 and TRBJ2-5, is DVKVTQSSRYLVKRTGEKVFLECVQDMDHENMFWYRQDPGLGLRLIYFSYDVKMKEKGDIPEGYSVSREKKERFSLILESASTNQTSMYLCASSPGLAGSKETQYFGPGTRLLVL.

The V and J genes are TRBV19 and TRBJ2-2; 8 nucleotides line up with TRBD2. Unmatched junction bases numbered 11, after V lost 6 bases and J lost 5 bases. CDR1 and CDR2 (germline): LNHDA, SQIVND (reference sequence). This CDR3 spans 16 amino acids. In DNA, the CDR3 is TGTGCCAGTAGCAACGGGGGGGCGGGGCGAACCGGGGAGCTGTTTTTT. This codes for CASSNGGAGRTGELFF.

This clone has only one observation. The chain carries TRBV12-5 and TRBJ2-3; TRBD1 aligns across 12 bases. The CDR3 is 18 amino acids. Trimming removed 1 base from V and 0 bases from J; junction bases left unmatched: 5. Germline V lookup: CDR1 LGHNT, CDR2 FRNRAP. In DNA, the CDR3 is TGTGCTAGTGGTTTGGCGGGACAGGGGGCGTTGAGCACAGATACGCAGTATTTT. Translation gives CASGLAGQGALSTDTQYF.

J is TRBJ1-1 and V is TRBV19; a possible D gene is TRBD1 (5 bases). The CDR3 spans 15 residues. The V gene's germline CDR1 is LNHDA and CDR2 SQIVND (reference sequence). Trimming pared 2 bases from V and 5 bases from J, leaving 15 bases between. The CDR3: CASSIYAGIGTEAFF. CDR3 sequence (DNA): TGTGCCAGTAGTATATACGCAGGGATAGGGACTGAAGCTTTCTTT.

Here the CDR3 reads CASTSQGNSPLHF. In DNA form, the CDR3 reads TGTGCCAGCACCTCACAGGGGAATTCACCCCTCCACTTT. The V and J genes are TRBV6-5 and TRBJ1-6; 7 bases align to TRBD1. Germline trimming cut 7 bases from V and 7 bases from J; bases unmatched to any gene: 4. The CDR3 is made up of 13 amino acids. The germline gives CDR1 MNHEY, CDR2 SVGAGI.

The rearrangement links TRBV6-1 to TRBJ1-1; no firm D call. There are 14 residues in the CDR3. The ends were cut back, 2 bases at V and 5 bases at J, with 12 bases in the middle. Germline CDR1 and CDR2: MNHNS and SASEGT. CDR3 protein: CASSEWAASTEAFF. CDR3 bases: TGTGCCAGCAGTGAATGGGCAGCCTCAACTGAAGCTTTCTTT.

The chain couples TRBV19 to TRBJ2-6; a weak D match, TRBD1 (6 bases). The ends were cut back, 3 bases at V and 1 base at J, with 13 bases in the middle. From germline, CDR1 is LNHDA and CDR2 SQIVND (reference sequence). The length of the CDR3 is 17 residues. The CDR3 protein is CASSMWDTPSGANVLTF. The CDR3 DNA reads TGTGCCAGTAGTATGTGGGACACCCCTTCTGGGGCCAACGTCCTGACTTTC.

The chain combines TRBV5-1 with TRBJ2-2; TRBD1 matches at 9 bases. The CDR3 totals 15 residues. Germline V gene sequence: CDR1 SGHRS, CDR2 YFSETQ. The ends lost 4 bases at V and 5 bases at J; junction bases unmatched: 6. The CDR3 is CASSVGTGQTGELFF. The CDR3 DNA sequence: TGCGCCAGCAGCGTGGGGACAGGGCAGACCGGGGAGCTGTTTTTT. The full variable domain, in which reference TRBV5-1 and TRBJ2-2 provide the parts outside the CDR3, is KAGVTQTPRYLIKTRGQQVTLSCSPISGHRSVSWYQQTPGQGLQFLFEYFSETQRNKGNFPGRFSGRQFSNSRSEMNVSTLELGDSALYLCASSVGTGQTGELFFGEGSRLTVL.

The chain uses TRBV18 and TRBJ2-2, with D possibly TRBD1 on 5 matching bases. The CDR3 runs to 14 residues. V was clipped by 8 bases and J by 7 bases, with 17 bases between them. Germline lookup yields CDR1 KGHSH and CDR2 LQKENI. CDR3 protein: CASTPLNQGGELFF. The DNA for the CDR3 is TGTGCCAGCACCCCGCTTAACCAGGGCGGGGAGCTGTTTTTT.

This rearrangement joins TRBV10-1 to TRBJ2-1; D possibly corresponds to TRBD2 (5 bases). V gave up 2 bases and J gave up 3 bases, with 14 bases separating them. The germline gives CDR1 WNHNN, CDR2 SYGVQD (reference sequence). The CDR3 contains 16 residues. The CDR3 nucleotides are TGCGCCAGCAGTGAGACCGGACTCTTCTACTACAATGAGCAGTTCTTC. It codes for CASSETGLFYYNEQFF.